This passage covers 20 T cell receptor beta chains from one sample sequenced in a study of cytomegalovirus exposure and HLA in healthy donors. Only in-frame clones appear in the TCRdb table, and some are missing; sequencing was by immunoSEQ multiplex PCR. The sample includes some 330,000 clones, roughly 89% of them seen just once. The source material was PBMCs. The receptors here all came from a woman under 30 in good health and CMV-seronegative.

This clone was detected only a few times. J is TRBJ1-1 and V is TRBV5-5; 10 bases fit TRBD1. Germline trimming cut 7 bases from V and 11 bases from J; bases unmatched to any gene: 8. CDR3 length equals 12 residues. Germline V lookup: CDR1 SGHKS, CDR2 YYEKEE (reference sequence). Here the CDR3 DNA reads TGTGCCAGCGGGACAGGGGTAGAGGACGCTTTCTTT. The encoded protein is CASGTGVEDAFF. The variable domain in full, completed from reference TRBV5-5 and TRBJ1-1, reads DAGVTQSPTHLIKTRGQQVTLRCSPISGHKSVSWYQQVLGQGPQFIFQYYEKEERGRGNFPDRFSARQFPNYSSELNVNALLLGDSALYLCASGTGVEDAFFGQGTRLTVV.

The genes are TRBV29-1 and TRBJ2-1, with a tentative D call TRBD1 (6 bases). Trimming removed 0 bases from V and 8 bases from J, with 23 bases in between. CDR3 length: 17 residues. Germline lookup yields CDR1 SQVTM and CDR2 ANQGSEA. The CDR3: CSVEDSSSGTGNDEQFF. In DNA, the CDR3 is TGCAGCGTTGAAGATTCAAGTTCGGGAACAGGGAACGATGAGCAGTTCTTC.

The chain links TRBV9 to TRBJ2-7, with 10 nucleotides matching TRBD2. This CDR3 is 18 amino acids long. CDR1 is SGDLS and CDR2 is YYNGEE in the germline V gene. Trimming at V came to 0 bases and at J to 0 bases, leaving 9 bases not matched to a gene. The DNA of the CDR3 is TGTGCCAGCAGCGTAGGAACTAGCGGGGTACTTAGCTCCTACGAGCAGTACTTC. Translated, it gives CASSVGTSGVLSSYEQYF.

Details on this clone: This specimen includes other DNA sequences encoding the same CDR3. J is TRBJ2-5 and V is TRBV29-1; perhaps TRBD2 as D (6 bases). Germline CDR1 is SQVTM and CDR2 is ANQGSEA. This CDR3 has 10 residues. Trimming cost V 7 bases and J 5 bases, with 8 bases left between them. CDR3 residues: CSGGGETQYF. The CDR3 nucleotides read TGCAGCGGTGGGGGGGAGACCCAGTACTTC.

This chain connects TRBV7-2 to TRBJ2-1; 15 bases are a match to TRBD2. CDR1 SGHTA and CDR2 FQGNSA come from the germline V gene. The CDR3 spans 17 residues. V shed 9 bases, J shed 0 bases, and the junction held 6 bases outside the gene matches. CDR3: CASRTSGRGSSYNEQFF. The CDR3 bases are TGTGCCAGTAGGACTAGCGGGAGGGGGAGCTCCTACAATGAGCAGTTCTTC.

The chain is built from TRBV2 and TRBJ2-1; 9 nucleotides agree with TRBD1. Germline trimming cut 9 bases from V and 8 bases from J; bases unmatched to any gene: 8. This CDR3 region has 13 residues. From germline, CDR1 is SNHLY and CDR2 FYNNEI. CDR3 protein: CASTGTGLHEQFF. DNA of the CDR3: TGTGCCAGTACCGGGACAGGGCTCCATGAGCAGTTCTTC.

The chain joins TRBV21-1 to TRBJ1-2; TRBD1, the table's D call, lacks a check against the DNA. TRBV21-1 has pseudogene status. The CDR3 contains 14 residues. Written as DNA, the CDR3 is TGTGCCAGCAGCCTTCCCTGCAGGGTAAGGGGCTACACCTTC. It translates to CASSLPCRVRGYTF.

The chain carries TRBV4-2 and TRBJ2-7; D perhaps matches TRBD2 (6 bases). Between the trimmed V and J ends, which lost 1 base and 6 bases, there was a span of 19 bases. This CDR3 comprises 16 residues. The germline V gene encodes CDR1 LGHNA and CDR2 YNFKEQ. The CDR3 spells CASSQATTTGAGEQYF. The CDR3 DNA reads as TGTGCCAGCAGCCAAGCAACGACGACGGGAGCTGGCGAGCAGTACTTC.

The chain uses TRBV7-3 and TRBJ2-6; TRBD1 is a possible D gene (5 bases). The CDR3 has 18 amino acids. The germline CDR1 and CDR2 sequences are SGHTA and FQGTGA. Trimming shortened V by 1 base and J by 0 bases, and 13 bases separated the two germline ends. This CDR3 is CASSLIGQGGSGANVLTF. The CDR3 DNA sequence: TGTGCCAGCAGCTTAATCGGGCAGGGTGGCTCTGGGGCCAACGTCCTGACTTTC.

The rearrangement links TRBV27 to TRBJ1-4; the match to TRBD1 covers 7 bases. The germline gives CDR1 MNHEY, CDR2 SMNVEV (reference sequence). CDR3 length: 14 amino acids. V gave up 6 bases and J gave up 3 bases; unmatched junction bases: 4. The CDR3 bases are TGTGCCAGCAGCCAGGGACAGCCTAATGAAAAACTGTTTTTT. Protein product: CASSQGQPNEKLFF.

This clone was seen once. The chain couples TRBV2 to TRBJ1-2; D gene ambiguous. Germline CDR1 SNHLY, CDR2 FYNNEI. The V and J ends lost 5 bases and 4 bases respectively, with 14 bases between them. CDR3 length: 14 amino acids. The CDR3 here is CASSIEAGSYGYTF. In nucleotides, the CDR3 is TGTGCCAGCAGTATAGAGGCCGGCAGCTATGGCTACACCTTC. Full variable domain (remainder filled in from reference TRBV2 and TRBJ1-2): EPEVTQTPSHQVTQMGQEVILRCVPISNHLYFYWYRQILGQKVEFLVSFYNNEISEKSEIFDDQFSVERPDGSNFTLKIRSTKLEDSAMYFCASSIEAGSYGYTFGSGTRLTVV.

This chain's CDR3 is CASSLRLAGSEQFF. The CDR3 DNA follows: TGTGCCAGCAGTTTAAGACTAGCGGGAAGTGAGCAGTTCTTC. The chain uses TRBV28 and TRBJ2-1, with 11 nucleotides matching TRBD2. The germline V gene encodes CDR1 MDHEN and CDR2 SYDVKM. After removal of 2 bases from V and 9 bases from J, the junction contained 3 bases not matched to a gene. This CDR3 spans 14 amino acids.

The gene calls are TRBV6-1 and TRBJ2-7; D perhaps matches TRBD2 (6 bases). The CDR3 extends over 14 amino acids. The germline V gene has CDR1 MNHNS and CDR2 SASEGT. Between the trimmed V and J ends, which lost 6 bases and 2 bases, there was a span of 14 bases. This CDR3 reads CASRRRESPYEQYF. The CDR3 DNA follows: TGTGCCAGCAGGAGACGGGAGAGTCCCTACGAGCAGTACTTC.

The chain couples TRBV11-3 to TRBJ2-1, with a possible D match to TRBD2 (6 bases). Trimming cost V 5 bases and J 10 bases, with 15 bases left between them. The germline gives CDR1 SGHNT, CDR2 YENEEA. This CDR3 spans 13 amino acids. The CDR3 DNA follows: TGTGCCAGCAGCCCAGACGTCCGGGGGGAGCAGTTCTTC. Translation: CASSPDVRGEQFF.

The V gene is TRBV6-1, the J gene TRBJ2-2; D uncertain. Trimming took off 4 bases at V and 6 bases at J, with 6 bases between the two ends. CDR3 size: 12 residues. Germline V gene sequence: CDR1 MNHNS, CDR2 SASEGT. CDR3 loop: CASSVPAGELFF. The CDR3 bases are TGTGCCAGCAGTGTCCCGGCCGGGGAGCTGTTTTTT.

This clone has just one count. This chain links TRBV6-1 with TRBJ2-1; D perhaps matches TRBD1 (7 bases). V was pared by 8 bases and J by 2 bases, with 10 bases between. Germline CDR1 and CDR2: MNHNS and SASEGT. This CDR3 region has 13 residues. This CDR3 is CASGGTAYNEQFF. CDR3 in DNA: TGTGCCAGCGGCGGGACAGCCTACAATGAGCAGTTCTTC.

The V and J genes are TRBV7-2 and TRBJ1-2, with 9 bases identical to TRBD1. J lost 6 bases, V lost 1 base, and 0 bases had no gene match. The CDR3 sequence is 13 residues long. Germline assignment: CDR1 SGHTA and CDR2 FQGNSA. CDR3 loop: CASSLGTGDGYTF. The CDR3 nucleotides are TGTGCCAGCAGCTTAGGGACAGGGGATGGCTACACCTTC.

Here the CDR3 reads CASSQLGVKVRNEQFF. In DNA, the CDR3 is TGCGCCAGCAGCCAATTAGGGGTTAAGGTACGCAATGAGCAGTTCTTC. The genes are TRBV4-3 and TRBJ2-1, with D tentatively TRBD1 (5 bases). V lost 2 bases, J lost 6 bases, and 17 bases lay in between. Germline V CDR1 and CDR2: LGHNA, YSLEER. The CDR3 loop spans 16 amino acids.

This rearrangement joins TRBV15 to TRBJ1-2, with D hard to call. CDR1 is LNHNV and CDR2 is YYDKDF in the germline V gene (reference sequence). V was pared by 4 bases and J by 3 bases, with 9 bases between. There are 13 residues in the CDR3. CDR3 region: CATSTAGDYGYTF. The CDR3 region has the DNA TGTGCCACCAGCACGGCCGGGGACTATGGCTACACCTTC.

The chain joins TRBV29-1 to TRBJ2-3, with 10 bases that match TRBD1. The CDR3 length is 15 residues. Trimming at V came to 2 bases and at J to 4 bases, leaving 6 bases not matched to a gene. CDR1 and CDR2 (germline): SQVTM, ANQGSEA. The CDR3 nucleotides are TGCAGCGTTGAAAGGACAGGGGGGTTGTCAGATACGCAGTATTTT. Translation: CSVERTGGLSDTQYF.